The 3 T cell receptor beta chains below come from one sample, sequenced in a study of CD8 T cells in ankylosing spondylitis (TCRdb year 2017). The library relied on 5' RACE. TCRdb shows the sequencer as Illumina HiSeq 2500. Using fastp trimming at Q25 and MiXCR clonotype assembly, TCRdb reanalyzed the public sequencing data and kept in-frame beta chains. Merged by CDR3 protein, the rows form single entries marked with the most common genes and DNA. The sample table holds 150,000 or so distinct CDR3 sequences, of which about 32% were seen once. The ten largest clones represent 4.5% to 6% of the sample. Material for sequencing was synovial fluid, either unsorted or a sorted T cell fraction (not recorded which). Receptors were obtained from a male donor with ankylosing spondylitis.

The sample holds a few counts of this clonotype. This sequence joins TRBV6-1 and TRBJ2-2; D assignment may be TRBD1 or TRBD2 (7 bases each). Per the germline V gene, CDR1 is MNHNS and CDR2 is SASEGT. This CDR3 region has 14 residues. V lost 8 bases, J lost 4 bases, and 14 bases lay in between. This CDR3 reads CASSGGAGTGELFF. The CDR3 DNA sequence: TGTGCCAGCTCAGGGGGGGCGGGCACCGGGGAGCTGTTTTTT.

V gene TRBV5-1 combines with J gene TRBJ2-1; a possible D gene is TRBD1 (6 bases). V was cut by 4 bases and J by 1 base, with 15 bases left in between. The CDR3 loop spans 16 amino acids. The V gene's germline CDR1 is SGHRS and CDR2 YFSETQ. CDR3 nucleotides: TGCGCCAGCAGCGTCCACGGACAGACATCCTACAATGAGCAGTTCTTC. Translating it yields CASSVHGQTSYNEQFF.

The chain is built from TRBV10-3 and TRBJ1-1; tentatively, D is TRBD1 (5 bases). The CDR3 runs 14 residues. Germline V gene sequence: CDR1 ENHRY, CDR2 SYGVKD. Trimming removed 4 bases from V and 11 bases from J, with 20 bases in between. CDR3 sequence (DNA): TGTGCCATCAGTGGGTGGGACCCCTCTGCACCCGCTTTCTTT. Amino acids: CAISGWDPSAPAFF.